This record looks at one TCR beta chain sequence and its context. Per the original methods: Reference gene primers were amplified, and this amplification served to estimate nucleated cell counts. Clones were sequenced by immunoSEQ multiplex PCR, and TCRdb holds only the in-frame ones, with some missing. The V and J calls and clone size were taken over from that table, and D and trimming were inferred from the DNA. The sample records 150,000 or so clones, 65% to 90% being singletons. The data are from a study of blood T cell repertoires in COVID-19. Study background: The United States, Italy and Spain provided the acute and convalescent COVID-19 samples. T cells, B-cell-depleted T cells, or PBMCs supplied cDNA or gDNA.

Seattle-derived patients entered the study during active infection and were followed longitudinally. Germline V gene lookup returns CDR1 MGHRA and CDR2 YSYEKL. Trimming left V 1 base short and J 1 base short, with 19 bases between. This CDR3 is 19 amino acids long. The chain is built from TRBV4-1 and TRBJ1-4; TRBD1 is a possible D gene (6 bases). Material: peripheral blood. The clonotype was recovered from a woman aged 55-70 years with COVID-19, enrolled during active disease. The CDR3 sequence is CASSQVWGGGIGTNEKLFF. The CDR3 region has the DNA TGCGCCAGCAGCCAAGTTTGGGGAGGGGGGATCGGAACTAATGAAAAACTGTTTTTT.